This TCR beta chain was retrieved from a study of cytomegalovirus exposure and HLA in healthy donors. Study-level results: Reportedly, fewer N-insertions than the roughly 600-donor mean appeared in an Asian-associated ancestry cluster in a later analysis. As a later analysis showed, a missense DCLRE1C variant was linked to trimming of TCR beta V- and J-genes. In an earlier analysis, most TCR beta V segments were productive about 87% or about 30% of the time.

The germline gives CDR1 SQVTM, CDR2 ANQGSEA. This CDR3 is 13 amino acids long. V was cut by 6 bases and J by 1 base, with 13 bases left in between. The PCR was carried out with 60 Vbeta primers and 13 Jbeta primers. Produced via immunoSEQ multiplex PCR; TCRdb's table is partial and in-frame only. Of fewer than 200,000 clones in the sample, 76% were seen once. Healthy bone marrow donors made up the donors. About this clone itself: What it binds is unknown.

The specimen was PBMCs. The TCR sequence derives from a female donor in good health and CMV-seronegative. This rearrangement joins TRBV29-1 to TRBJ2-7; perhaps TRBD1 as D (5 bases). CDR3 nucleotides: TGCAGCGTCTCCCCAGGGCGTTCCTACGAGCAGTACTTC. Protein: CSVSPGRSYEQYF.